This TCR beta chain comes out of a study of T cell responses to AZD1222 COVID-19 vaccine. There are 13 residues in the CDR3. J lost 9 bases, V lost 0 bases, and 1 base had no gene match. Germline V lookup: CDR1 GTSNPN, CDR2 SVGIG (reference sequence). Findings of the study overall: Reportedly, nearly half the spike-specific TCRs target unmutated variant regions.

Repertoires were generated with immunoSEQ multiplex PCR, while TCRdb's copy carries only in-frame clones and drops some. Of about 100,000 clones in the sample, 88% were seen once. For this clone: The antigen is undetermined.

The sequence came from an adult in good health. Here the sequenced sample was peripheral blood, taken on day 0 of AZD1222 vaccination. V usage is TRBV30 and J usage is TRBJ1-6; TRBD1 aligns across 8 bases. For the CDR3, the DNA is TGTGCCTGGAGTGTCGACAGGGGTTCACCCCTCCACTTT. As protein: CAWSVDRGSPLHF.